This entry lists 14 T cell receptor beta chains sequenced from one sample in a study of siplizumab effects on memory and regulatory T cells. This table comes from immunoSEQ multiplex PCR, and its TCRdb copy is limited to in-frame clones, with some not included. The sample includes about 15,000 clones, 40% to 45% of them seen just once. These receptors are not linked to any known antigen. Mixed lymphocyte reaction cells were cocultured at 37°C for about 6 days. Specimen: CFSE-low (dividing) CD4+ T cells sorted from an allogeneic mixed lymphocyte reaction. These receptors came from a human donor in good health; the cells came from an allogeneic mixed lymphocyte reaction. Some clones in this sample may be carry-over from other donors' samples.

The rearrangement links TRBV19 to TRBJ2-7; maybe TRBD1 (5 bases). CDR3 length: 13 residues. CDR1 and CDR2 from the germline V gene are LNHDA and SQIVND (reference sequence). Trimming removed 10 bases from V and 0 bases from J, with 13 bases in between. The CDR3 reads CATQDRASYEQYF. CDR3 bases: TGTGCCACTCAAGACAGAGCCTCCTACGAGCAGTACTTC.

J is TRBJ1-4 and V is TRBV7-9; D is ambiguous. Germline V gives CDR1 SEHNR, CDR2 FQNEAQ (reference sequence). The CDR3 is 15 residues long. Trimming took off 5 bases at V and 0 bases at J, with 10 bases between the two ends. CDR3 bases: TGTGCCAGCAGCCTACTGGTTGCAACTAATGAAAAACTGTTTTTT. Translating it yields CASSLLVATNEKLFF.

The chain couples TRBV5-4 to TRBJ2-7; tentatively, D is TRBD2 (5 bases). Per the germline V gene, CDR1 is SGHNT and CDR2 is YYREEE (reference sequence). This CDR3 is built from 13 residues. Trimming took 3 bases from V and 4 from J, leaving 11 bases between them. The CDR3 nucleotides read TGTGCCAGCAGCTGGGAGCCCGGGTACGAGCAGTACTTC. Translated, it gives CASSWEPGYEQYF.

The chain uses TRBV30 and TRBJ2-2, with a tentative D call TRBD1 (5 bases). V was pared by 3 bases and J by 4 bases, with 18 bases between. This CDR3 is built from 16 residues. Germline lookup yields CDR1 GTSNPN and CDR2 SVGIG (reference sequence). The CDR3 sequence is CAWSPQVGLATGELFF. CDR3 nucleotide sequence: TGTGCCTGGAGCCCTCAGGTGGGGCTGGCCACCGGGGAGCTGTTTTTT.

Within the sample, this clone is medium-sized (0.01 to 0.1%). Written as DNA, the CDR3 is TGCAGCGTCGTAGGACTAGCGGGAGGTTTCACCGGGGAGCTGTTTTTT. It yields the protein CSVVGLAGGFTGELFF. The chain employs TRBV29-1 and TRBJ2-2, with 14 bases identical to TRBD2. The V gene end was trimmed by 6 bases and the J gene end by 4 bases; junction bases not matched to a gene: 7. This CDR3 is built from 16 residues. Looked up from germline, CDR1 is SQVTM and CDR2 is ANQGSEA.

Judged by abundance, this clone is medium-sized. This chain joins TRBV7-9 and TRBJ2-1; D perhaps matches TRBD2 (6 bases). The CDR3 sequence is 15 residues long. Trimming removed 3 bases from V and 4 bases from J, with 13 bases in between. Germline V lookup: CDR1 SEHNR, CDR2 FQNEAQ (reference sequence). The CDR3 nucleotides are TGTGCCAGCAGCTTCGGGACTCCTCCTTACAATGAGCAGTTCTTC. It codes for CASSFGTPPYNEQFF.

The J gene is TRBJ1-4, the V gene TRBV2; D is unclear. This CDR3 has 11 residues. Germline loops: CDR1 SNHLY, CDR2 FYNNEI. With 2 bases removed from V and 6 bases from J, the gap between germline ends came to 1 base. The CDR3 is CASSEYEKLFF. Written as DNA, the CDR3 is TGTGCCAGCAGTGAATATGAAAAACTGTTTTTT.

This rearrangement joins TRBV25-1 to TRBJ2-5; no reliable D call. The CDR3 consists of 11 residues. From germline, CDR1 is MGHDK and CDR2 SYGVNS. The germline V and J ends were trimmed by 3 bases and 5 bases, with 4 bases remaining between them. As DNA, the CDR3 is TGTGCCAGCAGTGATTACGAGACCCAGTACTTC. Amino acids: CASSDYETQYF.

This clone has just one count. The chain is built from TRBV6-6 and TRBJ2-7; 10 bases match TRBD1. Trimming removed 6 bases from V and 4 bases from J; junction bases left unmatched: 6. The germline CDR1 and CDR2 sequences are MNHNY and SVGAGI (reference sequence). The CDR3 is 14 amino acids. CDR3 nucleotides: TGTGCCAGCAGCCGACAGGGGGCTCTTTACGAGCAGTACTTC. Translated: CASSRQGALYEQYF.

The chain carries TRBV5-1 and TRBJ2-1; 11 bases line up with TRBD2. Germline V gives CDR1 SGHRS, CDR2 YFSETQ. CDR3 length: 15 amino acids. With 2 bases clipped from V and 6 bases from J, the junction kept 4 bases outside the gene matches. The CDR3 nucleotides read TGCGCCAGCAGCTTAAACCTAGCGGGAGGCAATGAGCAGTTCTTC. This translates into CASSLNLAGGNEQFF.

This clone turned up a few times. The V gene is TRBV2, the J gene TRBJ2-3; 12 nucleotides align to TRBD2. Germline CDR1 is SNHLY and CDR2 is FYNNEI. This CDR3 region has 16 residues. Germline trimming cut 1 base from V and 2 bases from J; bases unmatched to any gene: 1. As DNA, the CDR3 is TGTGCCAGCAGTGAAGGGACTAGCGGGGCCACAGATACGCAGTATTTT. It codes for CASSEGTSGATDTQYF. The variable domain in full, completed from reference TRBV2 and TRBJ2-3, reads EPEVTQTPSHQVTQMGQEVILRCVPISNHLYFYWYRQILGQKVEFLVSFYNNEISEKSEIFDDQFSVERPDGSNFTLKIRSTKLEDSAMYFCASSEGTSGATDTQYFGPGTRLTVL.

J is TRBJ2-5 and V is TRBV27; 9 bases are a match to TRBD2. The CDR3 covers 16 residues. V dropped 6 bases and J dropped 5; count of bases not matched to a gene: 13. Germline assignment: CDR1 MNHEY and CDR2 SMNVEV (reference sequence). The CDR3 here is CASSSRLAGPRETQYF. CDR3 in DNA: TGTGCCAGCAGCTCTCGGCTAGCGGGACCAAGGGAGACCCAGTACTTC.

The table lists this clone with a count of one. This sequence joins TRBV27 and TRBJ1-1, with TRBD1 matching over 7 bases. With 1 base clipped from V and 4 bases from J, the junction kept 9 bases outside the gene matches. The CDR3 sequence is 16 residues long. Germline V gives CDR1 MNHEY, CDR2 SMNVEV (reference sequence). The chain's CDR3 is CASSLLLPAGGTEAFF. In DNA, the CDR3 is TGTGCCAGCAGTTTATTGTTACCGGCAGGGGGCACTGAAGCTTTCTTT.

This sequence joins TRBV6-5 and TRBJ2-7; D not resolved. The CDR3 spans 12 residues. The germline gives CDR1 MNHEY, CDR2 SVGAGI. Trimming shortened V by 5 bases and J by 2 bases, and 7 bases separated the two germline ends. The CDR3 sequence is CASSDTPYEQYF. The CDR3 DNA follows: TGTGCCAGCAGTGATACCCCCTACGAGCAGTACTTC.